The sequence of this T cell receptor beta chain was determined in a study of tumor and adjacent non-tumor tissue in lung cancer. Across the whole study: Histology: about a dozen adenocarcinoma, a couple of squamous cell carcinoma, 1 small cell lung cancer. Patients were aged about 31 to 85, 10 men and about 5 women, stage I to III.

The library came from three nested PCR rounds adapted from ARM-PCR protocols. TCRdb reprocessed the multiplex PCR reads with MiXCR, giving one entry per CDR3 protein. This sample has some 99,000 distinct CDR3 sequences, with about 65% found just once. RNA was extracted from bulk tissue without any cell sorting. This non-tumor lung sample came from over 3 cm beyond the tumor edge. A note on this clonotype: Its antigen is not identified. An end of the junction differs from the germline gene, which may be a read error.

The germline V gene has CDR1 LGHNA and CDR2 YNFKEQ. The CDR3 extends over 17 amino acids. Study-level points and caveats: Normal lung showed higher cumulative top 100 clone frequency than tumor.

Sequencing was performed on distant non-tumor lung tissue. The V gene is TRBV4-2, the J gene TRBJ2-1, with D possibly TRBD2 on 5 matching bases. This TCR was sampled from a man between 60 and 75 years old with non-small cell lung cancer. The CDR3, as DNA: TGTGCCAACAGCCGAAGGCTCGGGGTAGATGGCTACAATGAGCAGTTCTTC. This encodes CANSRRLGVDGYNEQFF.